A single sample gave rise to the 2 T cell receptor beta chains below, sequenced in a study of glioma-infiltrating T cells. The iRepertoire nested amplicon-rescue multiplex PCR amplified TCR alpha and beta CDR3s from RNA. TCRdb called the multiplex PCR reads again in MiXCR, with one record for every CDR3 protein. Of roughly 200,000 distinct CDR3 sequences in the sample, over 40% were seen once. Sequencing was done on a sample of glioma tissue, nonneoplastic brain tissue, or PBMCs (not recorded which). All receptors come from a human donor with low-grade glioma or glioblastoma, undergoing nonglioma brain surgery, or in good health (not recorded which).

This clonotype was found once. A read error may explain this, as a much larger clone is one base away. The CDR3 does not end in the conserved phenylalanine or tryptophan, so this is likely a read error. The chain is built from TRBV6-9 and TRBJ2-3, with D perhaps TRBD1 (5 bases). Germline V gene lookup returns CDR1 MNHGY and CDR2 SVAAGI. Trimming stripped 4 bases from V and 1 base from J, with 9 bases between. This CDR3 has 14 residues. In DNA, the CDR3 is TGTGCCAGCAGTTGGGGCGGTGGCACAGATACGCAGTATCTT. This codes for CASSWGGGTDTQYL.

Comments on this clonotype: A much more abundant neighbour one base away suggests this may be a read error. The V call is TRBV28, the J call TRBJ1-2; the D gene is possibly TRBD1 (6 bases). Germline CDR1 is MDHEN and CDR2 is SYDVKM. The CDR3 runs 14 residues. V shed 1 base and J shed 9 bases, with 15 bases lying between them. For the CDR3, the DNA is TGTGCCAGCAGTTTATTATCAGGGGTGGGACGCTACACCTTC. It codes for CASSLLSGVGRYTF.